The rows below give T cell receptor beta chains drawn from one sample of a study of TIL therapy for anti-PD-1-resistant metastatic lung cancer. Using immunoSEQ multiplex PCR, the repertoire was profiled, and TCRdb retains in-frame clones only, with some absent. The sample has approximately 22,000 clones, 70% to 80% seen once; the top ten hold approximately 2%. Sequencing was performed on blood, taken at baseline. These receptors all come from a person aged 25-80 years with non-small cell lung cancer. CDR3s include the opening cysteine and the closing phenylalanine or tryptophan. A D gene is named only where the DNA matches it firmly. Rows give clone size only sometimes, using once, few, many, or a class for an expanded clone.

j_call: TRBJ1-5
clone_size: -
v_call: TRBV19
d_call: -
cdr3_nt: TGTGCCAGTAGTATACTGGCAAATAATCAGCCCCAGCATTTT
cdr3_aa: CASSILANNQPQHF

j_call: TRBJ2-1
clone_size: -
v_call: TRBV19
d_call: TRBD2
cdr3_nt: TGTGCCAGTAACCCAACGCCCGGGACTAGCTTCGCCAATGAGCAGTTCTTC
cdr3_aa: CASNPTPGTSFANEQFF

j_call: TRBJ1-5
clone_size: -
v_call: TRBV27
d_call: -
cdr3_nt: TGTGCCAGCAGTTTCGGGATGGCTCAGCCCCAGCATTTT
cdr3_aa: CASSFGMAQPQHF

j_call: TRBJ2-7
clone_size: -
v_call: TRBV19
d_call: -
cdr3_nt: TGTGCCAGTAGCCGACAGGCACCCTACGAGCAGTACTTC
cdr3_aa: CASSRQAPYEQYF

j_call: TRBJ2-2
clone_size: -
v_call: TRBV5-6
d_call: TRBD2
cdr3_nt: TGTGCCAGCAGGGCGGGAGTGAACACCGGGGAGCTGTTTTTT
cdr3_aa: CASRAGVNTGELFF

j_call: TRBJ1-2
clone_size: -
v_call: TRBV6-5
d_call: TRBD1
cdr3_nt: TGTGCCAGTGAAGCCGGGACAGATGGTGGAAATGGCTACACCTTC
cdr3_aa: CASEAGTDGGNGYTF

j_call: TRBJ1-6
clone_size: few
v_call: TRBV15
d_call: TRBD1
cdr3_nt: TGTGCCACCAGCAGTGGGACAGGGGTTGGTTCACCCCTCCACTTT
cdr3_aa: CATSSGTGVGSPLHF

j_call: TRBJ1-6
clone_size: -
v_call: TRBV5-4
d_call: -
cdr3_nt: TGTGCCAGCAGCTTGGAGATTTCACCCCTCCACTTT
cdr3_aa: CASSLEISPLHF

j_call: TRBJ2-5
clone_size: -
v_call: TRBV6-6
d_call: -
cdr3_nt: TGTGCCAGCAGTTACTCGGACATACAAGAGACCCAGTACTTC
cdr3_aa: CASSYSDIQETQYF

j_call: TRBJ1-4
clone_size: -
v_call: TRBV11-1
d_call: TRBD1
cdr3_nt: TGTGCCAGCAGCCGTAGCCAGGGGGGCGAAAAACTGTTTTTT
cdr3_aa: CASSRSQGGEKLFF

j_call: TRBJ2-3
clone_size: -
v_call: TRBV6-1
d_call: TRBD2
cdr3_nt: TGTGCCAGCAGTACACTAGCGGGGGACACAGATACGCAGTATTTT
cdr3_aa: CASSTLAGDTDTQYF

j_call: TRBJ2-5
clone_size: -
v_call: TRBV27
d_call: TRBD1
cdr3_nt: TGTGTCAGCAGACAGGGGATTAGAGAGACCCAGTACTTC
cdr3_aa: CVSRQGIRETQYF